These 25 T cell receptor beta chains came from one sample sequenced in a study of human T cells and chemical hapten exposure. Regarding time point: pre-sensitization, week 0. Treatment meaning: therapeutic diphenylcyclopropenone sensitization with weekly scalp DPC. TCRdb passed the RACE reads through MiXCR, listing each CDR3 protein once. The sample has 250,000 or so distinct CDR3 sequences, over 7.5% seen once. Here the sequenced sample was whole blood, taken in connection with sensitization to the hapten diphenylcyclopropenone (DPC). The receptors come from a man aged 18 to 29 with alopecia areata. Some clones in this sample may be carry-over from other donors' samples.

The V gene is TRBV28, the J gene TRBJ2-6; D possibly uses TRBD1 or TRBD2 (5 bases each). The germline CDR1 and CDR2 sequences are MDHEN and SYDVKM. The CDR3 is 17 residues long. The V end lost 3 bases, the J end lost 0 bases, and 12 bases lay between the germline ends. The CDR3 loop reads CASSFYGAISGANVLTF. The CDR3 DNA sequence: TGTGCCAGCAGTTTTTACGGGGCTATCTCTGGGGCCAACGTCCTGACTTTC.

This clonotype showed up just a few times. This chain links TRBV4-1 with TRBJ2-1; tentative D call: TRBD1 (6 bases). The CDR3 totals 14 residues. Germline V gene data show CDR1 as MGHRA and CDR2 as YSYEKL. Trimming pared 11 bases from V and 6 bases from J, leaving 20 bases between. CDR3 in DNA: TGCGCCGTACGGAGGACAGCCTTGGCCAATGAGCAGTTCTTC. As protein: CAVRRTALANEQFF.

This clonotype was found a few times. The gene calls are TRBV9 and TRBJ2-2, with 9 bases lining up with TRBD2. Germline V gene sequence: CDR1 SGDLS, CDR2 YYNGEE. There are 15 residues in the CDR3. Losses at the gene ends were 2 bases for V and 6 bases for J; bases not matched to a gene: 5. The CDR3, as DNA: TGTGCCAGCAGCGTCGCCGGGACTAGCCCCGGGGAGCTGTTTTTT. Protein: CASSVAGTSPGELFF.

The J gene is TRBJ2-5, the V gene TRBV7-2; the D gene could be TRBD1 or TRBD2 (5 bases each). V lost 4 bases and J 1 base, leaving 13 bases between the germline ends. Germline loops: CDR1 SGHTA, CDR2 FQGNSA. This CDR3 spans 15 amino acids. In nucleotides, the CDR3 is TGTGCCAGCAGCTGGGCCGGGACGGCCCAAGAGACCCAGTACTTC. Translated: CASSWAGTAQETQYF.

There are many counts of this clonotype. The gene calls are TRBV7-3 and TRBJ2-2, with D unclear. The V and J ends lost 5 bases and 0 bases respectively, with 7 bases between them. The germline CDR1 and CDR2 sequences are SGHTA and FQGTGA. CDR3 length: 14 amino acids. CDR3 in DNA: TGTGCCAGCAGCCCAACAACGAACACCGGGGAGCTGTTTTTT. It specifies CASSPTTNTGELFF.

The chain combines TRBV10-3 with TRBJ2-5; tentatively, D is TRBD2 (6 bases). The CDR3 totals 13 residues. With 4 bases removed from V and 5 bases from J, the gap between germline ends came to 11 bases. Germline CDR1 ENHRY, CDR2 SYGVKD. The CDR3 region has the DNA TGTGCCATCAGTGCGGACTATAGGGAGACCCAGTACTTC. The encoded protein is CAISADYRETQYF.

This clonotype was recorded at least ten times. This chain's CDR3 is CASSLEQGNEQYV. In DNA form, the CDR3 reads TGTGCCAGCAGTTTGGAACAGGGGAACGAGCAGTACGTC. The rearrangement links TRBV12-3 or TRBV12-4 to TRBJ2-7; 7 bases match TRBD1. This CDR3 spans 13 amino acids. Trimming removed 3 bases from V and 5 bases from J; junction bases left unmatched: 4.

This clonotype turned up a few times. This chain connects TRBV5-1 to TRBJ2-5; weak D call: TRBD2 (7 bases). Germline V CDR1 and CDR2: SGHRS, YFSETQ. This CDR3 comprises 17 residues. V gave up 0 bases and J gave up 2 bases, with 17 bases separating them. The CDR3 sequence is CASSLAGGGARQETQYF. CDR3 DNA sequence: TGCGCCAGCAGCTTGGCCGGCGGGGGCGCCAGGCAAGAGACCCAGTACTTC.

This clonotype has just a few counts. The rearrangement links TRBV4-1 to TRBJ2-7; 12 bases match TRBD1. This CDR3 has 19 residues. Germline V gene data show CDR1 as MGHRA and CDR2 as YSYEKL. V shed 4 bases, J shed 4 bases, and the junction held 17 bases outside the gene matches. DNA for the CDR3: TGCGCCAGCAGCCCAGCTATCGGGACAGGGGGCGGCCTGGGGTACGAGCAGTACTTC. Encoded protein: CASSPAIGTGGGLGYEQYF.

This clonotype was picked up many times. This rearrangement joins TRBV29-1 to TRBJ1-1; 8 bases are a match to TRBD1. The V segment lost 6 bases and the J segment 5 bases; nucleotides outside the gene matches: 11. Germline V CDR1 and CDR2: SQVTM, ANQGSEA. This CDR3 comprises 14 residues. The CDR3 spells CSVGLTGEGTEAFF. The CDR3 nucleotides are TGCAGCGTGGGCCTGACAGGGGAGGGGACTGAAGCTTTCTTT.

This chain's CDR3 is CASSERRQDYEQYV. The DNA of the CDR3 is TGTGCCAGCAGTGAACGAAGACAGGACTACGAGCAGTACGTC. The rearrangement links TRBV2 to TRBJ2-7, with D perhaps matching TRBD1 (6 bases). This CDR3 is 14 amino acids long. Deletions cut 2 bases from V and 3 bases from J, with 11 bases between. The germline V gene has CDR1 SNHLY and CDR2 FYNNEI.

V gene TRBV29-1 combines with J gene TRBJ2-7; D is ambiguous. This CDR3 has 15 amino acids. The germline V and J ends were trimmed by 0 bases and 0 bases, with 12 bases remaining between them. CDR1 is SQVTM, CDR2 ANQGSEA, per germline. In DNA form, the CDR3 reads TGCAGCGTTGAAGATCGTACTACTCTCTCCTACGAGCAGTACTTC. The encoded protein is CSVEDRTTLSYEQYF.

This clonotype was found many times. The chain carries TRBV7-9 and TRBJ2-7, with D uncertain. The CDR3 contains 11 residues. Trimming removed 5 bases at V and 3 bases at J, with 5 bases between. CDR1 is SEHNR, CDR2 FQNEAQ, per germline (reference sequence). CDR3 sequence reads: CASSRYYEQYF. The CDR3 DNA sequence: TGTGCCAGCAGCCGATACTACGAGCAGTACTTC.

This clonotype was detected ten times or more. The V call is TRBV29-1, the J call TRBJ1-5, with D perhaps TRBD1 (5 bases). The CDR3 covers 17 residues. Trimming took off 6 bases at V and 0 bases at J, with 21 bases between the two ends. Germline V gives CDR1 SQVTM, CDR2 ANQGSEA. The CDR3 region is CSVREGLGLYSNQPQHF. CDR3 in DNA: TGCAGCGTCAGGGAGGGTCTAGGACTATATAGCAATCAGCCCCAGCATTTT. Supplemented by reference TRBV29-1 and TRBJ1-5, the full variable domain reads SAVISQKPSRDICQRGTSLTIQCQVDSQVTMMFWYRQQPGQSLTLIATANQGSEATYESGFVIDKFPISRPNLTFSTLTVSNMSPEDSSIYLCSVREGLGLYSNQPQHFGDGTRLSIL.

This clonotype showed up just a few times. This chain connects TRBV12-3 or TRBV12-4 to TRBJ2-1, with 8 bases identical to TRBD1. Trimming took 4 bases from V and 2 from J; bases not matched to a gene: 4. The CDR3 is 15 amino acids. CDR3 bases: TGTGCCAGCAGTTGGGGACAGGAGACCTACAATGAGCAGTTCTTC. This encodes CASSWGQETYNEQFF.

The genes are TRBV12-3 or TRBV12-4 and TRBJ2-3, with D hard to call. The CDR3 totals 12 residues. Trimming cost V 6 bases and J 6 bases, with 10 bases left between them. CDR3 bases: TGTGCCAGCAGGCTTACTCTGGATACGCAGTATTTT. It specifies CASRLTLDTQYF.

The rearrangement links TRBV27 to TRBJ1-5; a weak D match, TRBD1 (5 bases). The CDR3 has 18 residues. Germline V gives CDR1 MNHEY, CDR2 SMNVEV (reference sequence). Trimming removed 3 bases from V and 2 bases from J, with 20 bases in between. The CDR3 DNA follows: TGTGCCAGCAGTTTGTCCGTTAGGCAGGGATGGGGCAATCAGCCCCAGCATTTT. Amino acid sequence: CASSLSVRQGWGNQPQHF.

This clonotype was found a few times. The DNA for the CDR3 is TGTGCCAGCAGCTGGGACAGGGTGAACACCGGGGAGCTGTTTTTT. This encodes CASSWDRVNTGELFF. The chain carries TRBV7-2 and TRBJ2-2, with TRBD1 identical over 9 bases. Germline V CDR1 and CDR2: SGHTA, FQGNSA. The J segment lost 1 base and the V segment lost 4 bases, leaving 1 base of the junction unmatched. The CDR3 sequence is 15 residues long.

The gene calls are TRBV29-1 and TRBJ1-1, with D maybe TRBD1 (6 bases). This CDR3 region has 13 residues. Trimming removed 3 bases from V and 3 bases from J, with 11 bases in between. CDR1 and CDR2 from the germline V gene are SQVTM and ANQGSEA. CDR3 DNA sequence: TGCAGCGTTGAGAGGGACATTTACACTGAAGCTTTCTTT. Translated, it gives CSVERDIYTEAFF.

The chain recombines TRBV6-6 with TRBJ1-6; D possibly corresponds to TRBD1 (5 bases). Trimming removed 6 bases from V and 8 bases from J, with 8 bases in between. The CDR3 covers 12 residues. CDR1 is MNHNY and CDR2 is SVGAGI in the germline V gene (reference sequence). CDR3 residues: CASSRGDSPLHF. The CDR3 DNA is TGTGCCAGCAGCCGGGGGGATTCACCCCTCCACTTT.

The J gene is TRBJ1-6, the V gene TRBV9; 10 bases map to TRBD1. Germline loops: CDR1 SGDLS, CDR2 YYNGEE. This CDR3 has 18 amino acids. V shed 4 bases and J 10 bases; nucleotides not matched to a gene: 17. This CDR3 reads CASSKTDGTGVGGSPLHF. CDR3 in DNA: TGTGCCAGCAGCAAAACAGACGGGACAGGGGTTGGAGGATCACCCCTCCACTTT.

The J gene is TRBJ2-3, the V gene TRBV24-1; 7 nucleotides line up with TRBD1. The V gene's germline CDR1 is KGHDR and CDR2 SFDVKD. Trimming at V came to 3 bases and at J to 7 bases, leaving 15 bases not matched to a gene. There are 17 residues in the CDR3. CDR3 sequence reads: CATSDTWDRKGTNTQYF. The CDR3 DNA reads as TGTGCCACCAGTGATACCTGGGACAGAAAAGGGACAAATACGCAGTATTTT.

This clonotype was seen ten or more times. The chain carries TRBV9 and TRBJ1-6, with 8 bases fitting TRBD1. Trimming took 0 bases from V and 8 from J; bases not matched to a gene: 7. CDR1 is SGDLS and CDR2 is YYNGEE in the germline V gene. CDR3 length equals 16 residues. The DNA for the CDR3 is TGTGCCAGCAGCGTAGATTCAGGGGGCTCGTATTCACCCCTCCACTTT. Translated, it gives CASSVDSGGSYSPLHF.

This clonotype was found many times. One end of the junction is discordant with germline, which a read error may explain. The rearrangement links TRBV6-2 or TRBV6-3 to TRBJ2-3; 8 bases map to TRBD1. Germline loops: CDR1 MNHEY, CDR2 SVGEGT. The CDR3 runs to 13 residues. CDR3 sequence (DNA): TGTGCCAGCAGCCGCCTCAGGGACAGGCTGTTGGGTTTT. Translated, it gives CASSRLRDRLLGF.

This clonotype was seen at least ten times. One end of the junction fails to match germline, which may point to a read error. The chain uses TRBV29-1 and TRBJ2-2, with 7 bases matching TRBD1. This CDR3 spans 14 amino acids. Germline V gene lookup returns CDR1 SQVTM and CDR2 ANQGSEA. CDR3 protein: CSVEAGQNIGELFF. In DNA form, the CDR3 reads TGCAGCGTTGAAGCGGGACAGAACATCGGGGAGCTGTTTTTT.